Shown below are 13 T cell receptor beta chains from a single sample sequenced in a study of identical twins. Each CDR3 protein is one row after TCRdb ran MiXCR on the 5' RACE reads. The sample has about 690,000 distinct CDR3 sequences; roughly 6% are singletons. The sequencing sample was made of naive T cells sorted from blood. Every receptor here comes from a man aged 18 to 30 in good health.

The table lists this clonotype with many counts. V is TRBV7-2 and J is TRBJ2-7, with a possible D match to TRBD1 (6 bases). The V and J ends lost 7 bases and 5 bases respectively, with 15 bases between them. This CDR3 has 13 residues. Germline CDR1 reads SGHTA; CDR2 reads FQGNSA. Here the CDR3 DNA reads TGTGCCAGCAACAAGGGGACATTTCACGAGCAGTACTTC. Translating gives CASNKGTFHEQYF.

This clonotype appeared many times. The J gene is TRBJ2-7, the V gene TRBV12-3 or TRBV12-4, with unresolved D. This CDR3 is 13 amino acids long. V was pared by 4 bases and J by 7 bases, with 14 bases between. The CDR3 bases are TGTGCCAGCAGTTCCCGGGCCGACGGGGAGCAGTACGTC. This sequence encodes CASSSRADGEQYV.

CDR3 region: CASSYLNRDSSYEQYV. CDR3 DNA sequence: TGTGCCAGCAGTTACTTGAACCGGGACAGCTCCTACGAGCAGTACGTC. V and J are TRBV6-5 and TRBJ2-7; TRBD1 matches at 7 bases. The germline V gene encodes CDR1 MNHEY and CDR2 SVGAGI. With 1 base clipped from V and 0 bases from J, the junction kept 6 bases outside the gene matches. The CDR3 covers 16 residues.

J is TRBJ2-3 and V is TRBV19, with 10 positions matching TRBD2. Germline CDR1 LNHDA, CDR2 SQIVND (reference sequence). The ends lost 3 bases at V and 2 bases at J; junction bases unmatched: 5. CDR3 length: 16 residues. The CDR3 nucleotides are TGTGCCAGTAGTATGGGACTAGCGCTATCCACAGATACGCAGTATTTT. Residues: CASSMGLALSTDTQYF.

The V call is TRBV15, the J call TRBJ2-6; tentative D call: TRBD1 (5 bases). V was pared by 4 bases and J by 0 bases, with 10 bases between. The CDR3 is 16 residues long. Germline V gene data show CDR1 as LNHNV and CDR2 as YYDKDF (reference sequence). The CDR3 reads CATSKDNFSGANVLTF. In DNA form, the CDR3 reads TGTGCCACCAGCAAGGACAACTTCTCTGGGGCCAACGTCCTGACTTTC.

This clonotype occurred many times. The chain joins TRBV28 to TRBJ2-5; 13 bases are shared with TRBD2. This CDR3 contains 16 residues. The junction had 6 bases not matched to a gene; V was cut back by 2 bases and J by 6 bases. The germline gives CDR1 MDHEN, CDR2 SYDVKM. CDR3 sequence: CASSLGLAGDLKTQYF. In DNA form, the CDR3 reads TGTGCCAGCAGTTTAGGACTAGCGGGAGATCTAAAGACCCAGTACTTC.

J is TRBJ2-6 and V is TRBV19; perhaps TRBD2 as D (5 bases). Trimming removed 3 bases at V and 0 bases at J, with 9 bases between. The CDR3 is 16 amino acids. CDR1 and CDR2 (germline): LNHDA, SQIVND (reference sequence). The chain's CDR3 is CASSMVGISGANVLTF. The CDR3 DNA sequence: TGTGCCAGTAGTATGGTCGGGATCTCTGGGGCCAACGTCCTGACTTTC.

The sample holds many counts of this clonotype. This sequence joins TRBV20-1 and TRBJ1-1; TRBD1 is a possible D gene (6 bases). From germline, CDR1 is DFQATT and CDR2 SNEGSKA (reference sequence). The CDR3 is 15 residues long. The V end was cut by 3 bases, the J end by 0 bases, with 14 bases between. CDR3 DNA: TGCAGTGCTAGGAAACAGGGAGAGATGAACACTGAAGCTTTCTTT. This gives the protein CSARKQGEMNTEAFF.

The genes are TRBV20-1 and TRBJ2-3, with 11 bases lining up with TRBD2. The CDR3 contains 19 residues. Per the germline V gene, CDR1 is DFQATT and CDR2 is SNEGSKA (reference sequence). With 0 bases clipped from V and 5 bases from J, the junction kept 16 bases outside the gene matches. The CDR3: CSARDTWLLLAGDGDTQYF. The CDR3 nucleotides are TGCAGTGCTAGAGATACCTGGCTCTTACTAGCGGGAGACGGAGATACGCAGTATTTT.

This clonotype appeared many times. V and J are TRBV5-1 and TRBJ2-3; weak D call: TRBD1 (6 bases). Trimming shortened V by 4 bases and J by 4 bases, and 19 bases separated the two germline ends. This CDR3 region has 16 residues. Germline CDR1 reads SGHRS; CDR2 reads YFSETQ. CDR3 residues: CASSALQGAPADTQYF. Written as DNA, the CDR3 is TGCGCCAGCAGCGCCCTACAGGGAGCCCCCGCAGATACGCAGTATTTT.

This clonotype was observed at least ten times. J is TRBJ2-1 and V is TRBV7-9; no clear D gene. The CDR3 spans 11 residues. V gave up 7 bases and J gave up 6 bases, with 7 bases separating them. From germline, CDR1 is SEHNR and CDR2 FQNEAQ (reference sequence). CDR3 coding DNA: TGTGCCAGCAATGAAGTCAATGAGCAGTTCTTC. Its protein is CASNEVNEQFF.

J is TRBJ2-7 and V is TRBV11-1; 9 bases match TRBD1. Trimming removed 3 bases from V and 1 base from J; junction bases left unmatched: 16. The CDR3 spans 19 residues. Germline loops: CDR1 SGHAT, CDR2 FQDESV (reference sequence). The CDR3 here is CASSLSRDRANALSYEQYF. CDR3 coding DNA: TGTGCCAGCAGCTTGTCCCGGGACAGGGCCAACGCCCTTTCCTACGAGCAGTACTTC.

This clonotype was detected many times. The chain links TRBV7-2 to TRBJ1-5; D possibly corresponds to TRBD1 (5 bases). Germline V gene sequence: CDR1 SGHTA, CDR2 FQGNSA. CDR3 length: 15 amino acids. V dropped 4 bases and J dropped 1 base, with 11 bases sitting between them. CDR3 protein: CASSSTVTSNQPQHF. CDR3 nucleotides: TGTGCCAGCAGCTCGACAGTAACGAGCAATCAGCCCCAGCATTTT. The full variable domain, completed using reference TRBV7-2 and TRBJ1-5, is GAGVSQSPSNKVTEKGKDVELRCDPISGHTALYWYRQSLGQGLEFLIYFQGNSAPDKSGLPSDRFSAERTGGSVSTLTIQRTQQEDSAVYLCASSSTVTSNQPQHFGDGTRLSIL.